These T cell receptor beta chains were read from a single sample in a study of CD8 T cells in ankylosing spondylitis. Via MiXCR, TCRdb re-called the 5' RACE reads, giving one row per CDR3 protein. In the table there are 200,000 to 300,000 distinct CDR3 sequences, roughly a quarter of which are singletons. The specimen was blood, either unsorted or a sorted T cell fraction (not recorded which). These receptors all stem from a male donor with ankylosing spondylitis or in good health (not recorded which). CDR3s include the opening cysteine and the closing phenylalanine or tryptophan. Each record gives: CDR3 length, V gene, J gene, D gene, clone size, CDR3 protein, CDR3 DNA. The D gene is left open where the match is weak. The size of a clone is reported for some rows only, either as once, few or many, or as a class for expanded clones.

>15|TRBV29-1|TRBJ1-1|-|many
CSVDRGIRGDTEAFF
TGCAGCGTTGATAGGGGAATTAGAGGAGACACTGAAGCTTTCTTT
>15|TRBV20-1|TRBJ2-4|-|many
CSARGGLLAKNIQYF
TGCAGTGCGAGGGGGGGGCTACTAGCCAAAAACATTCAGTACTTC
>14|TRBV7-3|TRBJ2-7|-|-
CASSLSPGAAQQYF
TGTGCCAGCAGCTTATCCCCCGGGGCGGCGCAGCAGTACTTC
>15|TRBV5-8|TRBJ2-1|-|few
CASSRGGRVGNEQFF
TGTGCCAGCAGCCGCGGGGGCCGAGTTGGGAATGAGCAGTTCTTC
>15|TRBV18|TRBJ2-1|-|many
CASSPEQSSYNEQFF
TGTGCCAGCTCACCAGAACAGAGCTCCTACAATGAGCAGTTCTTC
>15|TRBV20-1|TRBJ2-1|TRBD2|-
CSAHPRRGGFNEQFF
TGCAGTGCTCACCCTCGGCGGGGGGGCTTCAATGAGCAGTTCTTC
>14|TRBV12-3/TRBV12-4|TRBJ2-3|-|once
CASSLPRVGNTQYF
TGTGCCAGCAGTTTACCTCGGGTAGGGAATACGCAGTATTTT
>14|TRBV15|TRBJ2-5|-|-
CATSRDPRVETQYF
TGTGCCACCAGCAGAGATCCCAGGGTGGAGACCCAGTACTTC
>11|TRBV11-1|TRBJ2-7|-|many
CASSITAIKYF
TGTGCCAGCAGCATTACAGCGATAAAGTACTTC
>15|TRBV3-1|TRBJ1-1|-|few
CASSQGLQGRTEAFF
TGTGCCAGCAGCCAAGGTCTCCAGGGAAGGACTGAAGCTTTCTTT
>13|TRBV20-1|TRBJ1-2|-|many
CSARVAGSYGYTF
TGCAGTGCTAGAGTAGCCGGGAGCTATGGCTACACCTTC
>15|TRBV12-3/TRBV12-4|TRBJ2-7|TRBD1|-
CASSFSRDRGDEQYF
TGTGCCAGCAGTTTCTCTAGGGACAGGGGCGACGAGCAGTACTTC
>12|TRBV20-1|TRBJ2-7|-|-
CSARPGAGEQYF
TGCAGTGCTAGGCCCGGGGCGGGAGAGCAGTACTTC
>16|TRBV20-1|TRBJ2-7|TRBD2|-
CSARTFLGGGSYEQYF
TGCAGTGCTAGAACCTTTTTGGGGGGAGGGTCCTACGAGCAGTACTTC
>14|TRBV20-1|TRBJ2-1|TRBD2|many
CSATGTSGFNEQFF
TGCAGTGCTACCGGGACTAGCGGGTTCAATGAGCAGTTCTTC
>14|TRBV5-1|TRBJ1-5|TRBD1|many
CASSPGTGDQPQHF
TGCGCCAGCAGCCCGGGGACAGGGGATCAGCCCCAGCATTTT
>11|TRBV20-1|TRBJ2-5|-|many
CSARVRETQYF
TGCAGTGCTAGAGTGAGGGAGACCCAGTACTTC
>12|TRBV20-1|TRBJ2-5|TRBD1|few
CSAWGQQETQYF
TGCAGTGCCTGGGGACAGCAAGAGACCCAGTACTTC
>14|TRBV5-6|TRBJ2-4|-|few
CASSIGLDGNIQYF
TGTGCCAGCAGCATCGGACTTGACGGAAACATTCAGTACTTC
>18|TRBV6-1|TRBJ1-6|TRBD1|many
CASSTTGGLASYNSPLHF
TGTGCCAGCAGCACGACAGGGGGCCTGGCGTCCTATAATTCACCCCTCCACTTT
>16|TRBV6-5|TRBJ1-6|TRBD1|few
CASSSRGQGLGSPLHF
TGTGCCAGCAGTTCCAGAGGACAGGGCCTTGGTTCACCCCTCCACTTT
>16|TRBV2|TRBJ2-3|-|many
CASSAGQLGGGNTQYF
TGTGCCAGCAGCGCGGGACAACTAGGTGGGGGCAATACGCAGTATTTT
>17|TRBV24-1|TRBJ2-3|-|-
CATSDSPPRQATDTQYF
TGTGCCACCAGTGATTCCCCCCCGCGACAAGCCACAGATACGCAGTATTTT
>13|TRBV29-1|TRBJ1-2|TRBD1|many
CSVERTGSYGYTF
TGCAGCGTTGAGAGGACAGGGAGTTATGGCTACACCTTC
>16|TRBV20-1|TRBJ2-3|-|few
CSARDEAVGRGDTQYF
TGCAGTGCTAGAGATGAGGCTGTTGGAAGGGGAGATACGCAGTATTTT
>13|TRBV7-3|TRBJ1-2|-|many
CASSLCQGNGYTF
TGTGCCAGCAGCTTATGTCAGGGAAATGGCTACACCTTC
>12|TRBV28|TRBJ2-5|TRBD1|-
CATDRGQETQYF
TGTGCCACGGACAGGGGCCAAGAGACCCAGTACTTC
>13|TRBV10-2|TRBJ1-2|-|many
CASRGAGNYGYTF
TGCGCCAGCAGGGGCGCGGGGAACTATGGCTACACCTTC
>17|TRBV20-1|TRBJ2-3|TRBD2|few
CSARDTTPTSGGDTQYF
TGCAGTGCTAGAGATACTACCCCGACTAGCGGGGGAGATACGCAGTATTTT
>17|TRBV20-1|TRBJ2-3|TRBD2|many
CSARDPAGGLSTDTQYF
TGCAGTGCTAGAGATCCAGCGGGGGGGTTAAGCACAGATACGCAGTATTTT
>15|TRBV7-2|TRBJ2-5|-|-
CASSSSIGDQETQYF
TGTGCCAGCAGCTCATCTATTGGAGACCAAGAGACCCAGTACTTC
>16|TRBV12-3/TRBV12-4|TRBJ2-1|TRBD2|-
CASRTTGTSGGNEQFF
TGTGCCAGCAGGACCACCGGGACTAGCGGGGGCAATGAGCAGTTCTTC
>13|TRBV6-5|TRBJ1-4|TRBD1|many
CASSWTGGEKLFF
TGTGCCAGCAGTTGGACAGGGGGAGAAAAACTGTTTTTT
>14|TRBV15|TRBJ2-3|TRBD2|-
CATSSGGTTDTQYF
TGTGCCACCAGCAGCGGGGGGACTACAGATACGCAGTATTTT
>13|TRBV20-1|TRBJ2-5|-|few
CSASVRGGETQYF
TGCAGTGCTAGTGTCAGGGGAGGAGAGACCCAGTACTTC
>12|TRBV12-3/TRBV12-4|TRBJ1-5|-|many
CASMGGSQPQHF
TGTGCCAGCATGGGGGGGAGTCAGCCCCAGCATTTT
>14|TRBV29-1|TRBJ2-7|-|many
CSATGGGPAHEQYF
TGCAGCGCGACAGGAGGGGGGCCGGCCCACGAGCAGTACTTC
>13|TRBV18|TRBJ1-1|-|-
CASSPPANTEAFF
TGTGCCAGCTCACCACCGGCAAACACTGAAGCTTTCTTT
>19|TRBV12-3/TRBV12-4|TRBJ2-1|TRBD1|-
CTCSSPGQGAETSYNEQFF
TGTACCTGCAGTTCACCGGGACAGGGGGCCGAGACCTCCTACAATGAGCAGTTCTTC
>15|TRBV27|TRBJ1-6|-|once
CASSSEREYNSPLHF
TGTGCCAGCAGTTCCGAAAGAGAATATAATTCACCCCTCCACTTT
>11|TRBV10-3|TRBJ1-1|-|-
CAIRSTTEAFF
TGTGCCATCAGGTCGACGACTGAAGCTTTCTTT
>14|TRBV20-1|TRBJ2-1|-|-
CSVIAGSGSNEQFF
TGCAGTGTCATTGCAGGGTCAGGTTCCAATGAGCAGTTCTTC
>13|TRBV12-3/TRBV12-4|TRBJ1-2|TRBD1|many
CASSLETGGGYTF
TGTGCCAGCAGTTTAGAGACAGGGGGCGGCTACACCTTC
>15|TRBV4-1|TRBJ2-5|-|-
CASSQEGARGETQYF
TGCGCCAGCAGCCAAGAGGGGGCGAGGGGGGAGACCCAGTACTTC
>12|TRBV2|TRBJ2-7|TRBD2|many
CASSGEGYEQYF
TGTGCCAGCAGCGGGGAGGGGTACGAGCAGTACTTC
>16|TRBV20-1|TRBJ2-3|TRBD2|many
CSARSFRASGSDTQYF
TGCAGTGCTAGGTCCTTCAGGGCTAGCGGGTCCGATACGCAGTATTTT
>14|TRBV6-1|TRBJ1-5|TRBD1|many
CASSADRGDQPQHF
TGTGCCAGCAGTGCGGACAGGGGTGATCAGCCCCAGCATTTT
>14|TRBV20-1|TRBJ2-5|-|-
CSASQGGSGKTQYF
TGCAGTGCTTCCCAAGGGGGTTCTGGGAAGACCCAGTACTTC
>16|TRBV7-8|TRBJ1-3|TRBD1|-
CASSHPGQLSGNTIYF
TGTGCCAGCAGCCATCCGGGACAGCTCTCTGGAAACACCATATATTTT
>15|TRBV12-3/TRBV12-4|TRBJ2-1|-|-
CASKPAPGRVDEQFF
TGTGCCAGCAAACCCGCCCCGGGCAGGGTCGATGAGCAGTTCTTC
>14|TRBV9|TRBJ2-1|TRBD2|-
CASSVDASGVPGTF
TGTGCCAGCAGCGTAGACGCTAGCGGGGTCCCAGGAACTTTC
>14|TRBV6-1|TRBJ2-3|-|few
CASSDGPETDTQYF
TGTGCCAGCAGTGACGGACCAGAGACAGATACGCAGTATTTT
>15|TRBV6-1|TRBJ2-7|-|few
CASTRDLTGTYEQYF
TGTGCCAGCACGAGGGACCTGACAGGCACCTACGAGCAGTACTTC